This is a list of T cell receptor beta chains from one sample in a study of molecular identifiers for immune sequencing clone quantification. TCRdb reprocessed the PCR reads via MiXCR and lists one record per CDR3 protein. Of 55,000 to 75,000 distinct CDR3 sequences in the sample, roughly 18% were seen once. Material: naive CD8+ T cells from blood, with Jurkat cell RNA spiked in. The source is a human donor in good health. Some libraries in this study had Jurkat cell RNA spiked in. Each CDR3 is given with its conserved first and last residue. Each record gives: clone size, D gene, J gene, V gene, CDR3 protein, CDR3 DNA. The D gene is left open where the match is weak. Only some rows state a clone size, as once, few, many or a class for expanded clones.

many - TRBJ2-1 TRBV4-1 CASMVRATYNEQFF TGCGCCAGCATGGTCCGGGCAACCTACAATGAGCAGTTCTTC
many - TRBJ1-1 TRBV5-1 CASSPLQAGGNTEAFF TGCGCCAGCAGTCCGCTCCAGGCTGGGGGGAACACTGAAGCTTTCTTT
many TRBD2 TRBJ2-7 TRBV29-1 CSVEDRLAGSYEQYF TGCAGCGTTGAAGATCGACTAGCGGGATCTTACGAGCAGTACTTC
few - TRBJ2-7 TRBV27 CASSFLAERTYEQYF TGTGCCAGCAGTTTCTTAGCGGAACGAACCTACGAGCAGTACTTC
many TRBD2 TRBJ2-2 TRBV4-3 CASSQWGSGRGTGELFF TGCGCCAGCAGCCAGTGGGGGAGCGGGAGAGGCACCGGGGAGCTGTTTTTT
- TRBD2 TRBJ2-1 TRBV6-5 CASSYSRTSGTPSYLSYNEQFF TGTGCCAGCAGTTACTCCCGGACTAGCGGAACACCGTCCTACCTCTCCTACAATGAGCAGTTCTTC
many TRBD2 TRBJ2-3 TRBV7-9 CASSYTSGNTDTQYF TGTGCCAGCAGCTATACTAGCGGGAACACAGATACGCAGTATTTT
medium-sized TRBD1 TRBJ2-3 TRBV10-3 CAISEGTGTDTQYF TGTGCCATCAGTGAGGGGACAGGCACAGATACGCAGTATTTT
- TRBD1 TRBJ2-5 TRBV27 CATRQGPPETQYF TGTGCCACAAGACAGGGCCCGCCCGAGACCCAGTACTTC
many - TRBJ2-2 TRBV9 CASSVLVAPGELFF TGTGCCAGCAGCGTATTAGTCGCACCCGGGGAGCTGTTTTTT
many - TRBJ2-3 TRBV7-8 CASSPEGPSTDTQYF TGTGCCAGCAGCCCGGAGGGACCCAGCACAGATACGCAGTATTTT
many - TRBJ2-3 TRBV7-8 CASSFAYGLSTDTQYF TGTGCCAGCAGCTTCGCCTACGGACTCAGCACAGATACGCAGTATTTT
- TRBD1 TRBJ1-2 TRBV7-6 CASNLPGGGGYTF TGTGCCAGCAACTTACCAGGGGGCGGTGGCTACACCTTC
many - TRBJ2-4 TRBV28 CASSFGSTENIQYF TGTGCCAGCAGTTTTGGGTCCACCGAAAACATTCAGTACTTC
many TRBD1 TRBJ2-2 TRBV29-1 CSVRGTAGPGELFF TGCAGCGTTAGGGGGACAGCCGGGCCCGGGGAGCTGTTTTTT
many TRBD2 TRBJ2-3 TRBV6-5 CASSYNSGSLDTQYF TGTGCCAGCAGTTATAATAGCGGGAGCTTAGATACGCAGTATTTT
- - TRBJ2-2 TRBV19 CASSIFSGRVGTGELFF TGTGCCAGTAGTATCTTCTCTGGCAGGGTGGGCACCGGGGAGCTGTTTTTT
many - TRBJ2-2 TRBV19 CASSAWPGANTGELFF TGTGCCAGTAGTGCTTGGCCCGGCGCGAACACCGGGGAGCTGTTTTTT
- - TRBJ2-7 TRBV12-3/TRBV12-4 CASSKGTSYELYF TGTGCCAGCAGTAAGGGCACGTCCTACGAGCTGTACTTC
- - TRBJ2-1 TRBV11-3 CASSFQGMTYNEQFF TGTGCCAGCAGCTTTCAGGGGATGACGTACAATGAGCAGTTCTTC
many - TRBJ2-7 TRBV28 CASSYLPGPSYEQYF TGTGCCAGCAGTTATTTGCCAGGCCCATCCTACGAGCAGTACTTC
many - TRBJ2-1 TRBV4-1 CASSQEVHDSSYNEQFF TGCGCCAGCAGCCAAGAAGTACATGATAGCTCCTACAATGAGCAGTTCTTC
- TRBD1 TRBJ2-7 TRBV5-1 CASSFGQGIYEQYF TGCGCCAGCAGCTTCGGACAGGGGATCTACGAGCAGTACTTC
- TRBD2 TRBJ2-7 TRBV20-1 CSASRGRRSAGDYEQYF TGCAGTGCTAGCCGCGGGCGTCGATCAGCGGGAGACTACGAGCAGTACTTC
many - TRBJ1-5 TRBV20-1 CSARERYRTNQPQHF TGCAGTGCTAGAGAAAGGTACAGAACTAATCAGCCCCAGCATTTT
many - TRBJ2-3 TRBV14 CASSRDRRWDTQYF TGTGCCAGCAGCCGGGACCGGAGATGGGATACGCAGTATTTT
few TRBD1 TRBJ2-3 TRBV6-1 CASSESWGQVGDTQYF TGTGCCAGCAGTGAAAGTTGGGGACAGGTGGGAGATACGCAGTATTTT
many TRBD1 TRBJ1-2 TRBV7-8 CASSPGTGGNYGYTF TGTGCCAGCAGCCCAGGGACAGGGGGTAACTATGGCTACACCTTC
once TRBD2 TRBJ2-3 TRBV29-1 CSVESAREATDTQYF TGCAGCGTTGAAAGTGCTCGGGAGGCGACAGATACGCAGTATTTT
many TRBD2 TRBJ2-7 TRBV28 CASSPSSGSTGEQYF TGTGCCAGCAGTCCGTCTAGCGGGAGTACGGGTGAGCAGTACTTC
few - TRBJ2-1 TRBV19 CASSMVGAAYNEQFF TGTGCCAGTAGTATGGTGGGAGCAGCCTACAATGAGCAGTTCTTC
many - TRBJ2-3 TRBV6-6 CASSETSYSTDTQYF TGTGCCAGCAGTGAAACTAGCTACAGCACAGATACGCAGTATTTT
many - TRBJ1-1 TRBV19 CASSIDGGGGAEAFF TGTGCCAGTAGTATAGATGGAGGAGGGGGTGCTGAAGCTTTCTTT
- - TRBJ1-2 TRBV6-5 CASSSLTSPGGSYTF TGTGCCAGCAGTTCCCTCACATCCCCGGGGGGTAGCTACACCTTC
many - TRBJ2-7 TRBV19 CASSPQAASYEQYF TGTGCCAGTAGTCCACAAGCTGCATCCTACGAGCAGTACTTC
- TRBD2 TRBJ2-1 TRBV6-2/TRBV6-3 CASRPTSGRDEQFF TGTGCCAGCAGACCGACTAGCGGGAGGGATGAGCAGTTCTTC